One sample yielded the 5 T cell receptor beta chains listed below, sequenced in a study of blood T cells in healthy people across ages. Primed by a sample-barcoded 5' primer and a J-beta primer mix, a second PCR proceeded for about 7 to 11 cycles. TCRdb redid the calling of the 5' RACE reads with MiXCR, one entry per CDR3 protein. Of around 1.1 million distinct CDR3 sequences in the sample, roughly two fifths were seen once. The sequencing input was blood. All receptors come from a man younger than 35 in good health.

The chain links TRBV6-2 or TRBV6-3 to TRBJ2-7; TRBD1 matches at 9 bases. The germline CDR1 and CDR2 sequences are MNHEY and SVGEGT. The CDR3 is made up of 15 amino acids. The J segment lost 4 bases and the V segment lost 2 bases, leaving 6 bases of the junction unmatched. CDR3 region: CASSYARGQGYEQYF. The DNA for the CDR3 is TGTGCCAGCAGTTACGCTCGCGGACAGGGGTACGAGCAGTACTTC.

As to this clonotype: Since a much larger clone is just one base distant, this may be a read error. The chain couples TRBV12-3 or TRBV12-4 to TRBJ2-1, with 8 bases lining up with TRBD1. The CDR3 runs 16 residues. The trim removed 11 bases at V and 7 bases at J, leaving 19 bases unmatched. CDR3: CAGIPSWIRGQNEQFF. The CDR3 bases are TGTGCCGGCATCCCCAGTTGGATCAGGGGGCAGAATGAGCAGTTCTTC.

This clonotype was observed a single time. The chain joins TRBV7-9 to TRBJ1-6; the D is unclear. This CDR3 has 15 amino acids. Germline-derived CDR1 and CDR2 are SEHNR and FQNEAQ (reference sequence). The V gene lost 7 bases and the J gene lost 1 base, with 11 bases spanning the gap. In DNA form, the CDR3 reads TGTGCCAGCACCCCAGCGGGTTCCTATAATTCACCCCTCCACTTT. Its translation: CASTPAGSYNSPLHF. Full variable domain (missing parts from reference TRBV7-9 and TRBJ1-6): DTGVSQNPRHKITKRGQNVTFRCDPISEHNRLYWYRQTLGQGPEFLTYFQNEAQLEKSRLLSDRFSAERPKGSFSTLEIQRTEQGDSAMYLCASTPAGSYNSPLHFGNGTRLTVT.

This sequence joins TRBV4-2 and TRBJ2-7, with 8 bases that match TRBD1. Germline V gene lookup returns CDR1 LGHNA and CDR2 YNFKEQ. The CDR3 is 16 residues long. Trimming took 2 bases from V and 0 from J; bases not matched to a gene: 6. Here the CDR3 reads CASSQLGQGLSYEQYF. CDR3 in DNA: TGTGCCAGCAGCCAACTAGGACAGGGCCTCTCCTACGAGCAGTACTTC.

The chain links TRBV30 to TRBJ2-4; D remains ambiguous. The J call may be mistaken, given a closer DNA end match to TRBJ2-7. Looked up from germline, CDR1 is GTSNPN and CDR2 is SVGIG (reference sequence). The CDR3 spans 13 residues. This CDR3 is CAWSGGRSYEQYF. As DNA, the CDR3 is TGTGCCTGGAGTGGAGGTCGGTCCTACGAGCAGTACTTC.